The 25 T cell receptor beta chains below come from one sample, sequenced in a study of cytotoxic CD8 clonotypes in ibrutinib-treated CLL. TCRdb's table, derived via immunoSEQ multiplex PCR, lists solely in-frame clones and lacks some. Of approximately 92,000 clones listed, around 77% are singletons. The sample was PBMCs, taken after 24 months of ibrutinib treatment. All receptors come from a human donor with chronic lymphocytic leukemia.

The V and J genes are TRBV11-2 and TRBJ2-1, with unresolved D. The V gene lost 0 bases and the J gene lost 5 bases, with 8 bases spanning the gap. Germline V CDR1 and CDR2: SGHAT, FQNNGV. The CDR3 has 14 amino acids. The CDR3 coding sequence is TGTGCCAGCAGCTTAGAGGGTGGGGACAATGAGCAGTTCTTC. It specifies CASSLEGGDNEQFF. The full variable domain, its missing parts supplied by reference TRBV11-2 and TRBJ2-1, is EAGVAQSPRYKIIEKRQSVAFWCNPISGHATLYWYQQILGQGPKLLIQFQNNGVVDDSQLPKDRFSAERLKGVDSTLKIQPAKLEDSAVYLCASSLEGGDNEQFFGPGTRLTVL.

The CDR3 region is CAISERGLNTEAFF. The CDR3 region has the DNA TGTGCCATCAGTGAAAGGGGATTGAACACTGAAGCTTTCTTT. J is TRBJ1-1 and V is TRBV10-3, with TRBD1 as a possible D gene (5 bases). The CDR3 has 14 residues. V was shortened by 3 bases and J by 0 bases, with 8 bases between the two germline ends. The germline V gene encodes CDR1 ENHRY and CDR2 SYGVKD.

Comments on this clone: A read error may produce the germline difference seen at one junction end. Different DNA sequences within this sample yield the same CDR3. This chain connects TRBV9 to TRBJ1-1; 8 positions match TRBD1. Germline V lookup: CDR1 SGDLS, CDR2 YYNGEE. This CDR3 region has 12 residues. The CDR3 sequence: CASSARQGTAFF. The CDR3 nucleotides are TGTGCCAGCAGCGCCAGACAGGGGACGGCTTTCTTC.

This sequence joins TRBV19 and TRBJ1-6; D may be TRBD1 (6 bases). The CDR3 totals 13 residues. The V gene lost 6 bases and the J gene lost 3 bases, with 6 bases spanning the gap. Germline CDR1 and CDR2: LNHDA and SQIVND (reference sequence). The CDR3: CASRDSYNSPLHF. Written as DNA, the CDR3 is TGTGCCAGTAGGGACAGCTATAATTCACCCCTCCACTTT.

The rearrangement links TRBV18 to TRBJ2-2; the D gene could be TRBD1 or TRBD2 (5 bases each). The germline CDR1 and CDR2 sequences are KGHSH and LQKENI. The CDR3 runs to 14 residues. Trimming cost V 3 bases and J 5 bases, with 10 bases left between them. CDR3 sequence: CASSPGWGTGELFF. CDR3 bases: TGTGCCAGCTCACCTGGCTGGGGGACCGGGGAGCTGTTTTTT.

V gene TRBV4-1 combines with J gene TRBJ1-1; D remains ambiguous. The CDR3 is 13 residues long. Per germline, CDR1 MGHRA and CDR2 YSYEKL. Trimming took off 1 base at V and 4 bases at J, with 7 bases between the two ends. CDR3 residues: CASSQVGLTEAFF. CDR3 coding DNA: TGCGCCAGCAGCCAAGTTGGGCTCACTGAAGCTTTCTTT.

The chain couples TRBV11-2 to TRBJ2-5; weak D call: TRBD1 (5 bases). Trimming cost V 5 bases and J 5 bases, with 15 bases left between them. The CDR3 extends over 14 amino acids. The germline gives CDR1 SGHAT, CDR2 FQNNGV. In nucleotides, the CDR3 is TGTGCCAGCAGCCAGGAAGGGGATGGGGAGACCCAGTACTTC. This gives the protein CASSQEGDGETQYF. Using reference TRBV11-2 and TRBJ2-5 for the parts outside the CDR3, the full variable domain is EAGVAQSPRYKIIEKRQSVAFWCNPISGHATLYWYQQILGQGPKLLIQFQNNGVVDDSQLPKDRFSAERLKGVDSTLKIQPAKLEDSAVYLCASSQEGDGETQYFGPGTRLLVL.

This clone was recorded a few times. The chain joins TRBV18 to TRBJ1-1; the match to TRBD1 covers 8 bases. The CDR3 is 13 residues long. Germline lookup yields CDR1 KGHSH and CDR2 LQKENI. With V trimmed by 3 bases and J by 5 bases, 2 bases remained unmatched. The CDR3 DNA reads TGTGCCAGCTCACCCGACAGGGGTACTGAAGCTTTCTTT. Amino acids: CASSPDRGTEAFF.

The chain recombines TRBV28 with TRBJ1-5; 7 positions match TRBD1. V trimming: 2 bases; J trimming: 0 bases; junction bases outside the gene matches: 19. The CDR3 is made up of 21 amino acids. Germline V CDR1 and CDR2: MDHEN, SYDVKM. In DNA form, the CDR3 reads TGTGCCAGCAGTTTAAGTCCCCGGACAGGAACCCGTATTTATAGCAATCAGCCCCAGCATTTT. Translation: CASSLSPRTGTRIYSNQPQHF. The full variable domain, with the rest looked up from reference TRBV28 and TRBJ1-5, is DVKVTQSSRYLVKRTGEKVFLECVQDMDHENMFWYRQDPGLGLRLIYFSYDVKMKEKGDIPEGYSVSREKKERFSLILESASTNQTSMYLCASSLSPRTGTRIYSNQPQHFGDGTRLSIL.

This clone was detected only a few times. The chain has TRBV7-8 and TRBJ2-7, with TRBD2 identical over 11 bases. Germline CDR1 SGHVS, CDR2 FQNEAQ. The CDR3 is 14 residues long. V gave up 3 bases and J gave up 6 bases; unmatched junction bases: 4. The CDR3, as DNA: TGTGCCAGCAGCTTGACTAGCGGGGTGGGCGAGCAGTACTTC. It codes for CASSLTSGVGEQYF.

The CDR3 spells CASRTGGGGDEQFF. DNA for the CDR3: TGTGCCAGTAGGACAGGGGGTGGTGGCGATGAGCAGTTCTTC. The chain employs TRBV19 and TRBJ2-1, with 9 bases fitting TRBD1. V shed 6 bases, J shed 8 bases, and the junction held 8 bases outside the gene matches. From germline, CDR1 is LNHDA and CDR2 SQIVND (reference sequence). The CDR3 totals 14 residues.

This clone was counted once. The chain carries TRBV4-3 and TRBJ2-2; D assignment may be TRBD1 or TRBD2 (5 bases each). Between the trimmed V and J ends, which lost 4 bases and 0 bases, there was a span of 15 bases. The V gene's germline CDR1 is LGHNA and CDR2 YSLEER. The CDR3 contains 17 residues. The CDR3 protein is CASSPRPWGTNTGELFF. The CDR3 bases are TGCGCCAGCAGCCCCCGCCCGTGGGGGACGAACACCGGGGAGCTGTTTTTT.

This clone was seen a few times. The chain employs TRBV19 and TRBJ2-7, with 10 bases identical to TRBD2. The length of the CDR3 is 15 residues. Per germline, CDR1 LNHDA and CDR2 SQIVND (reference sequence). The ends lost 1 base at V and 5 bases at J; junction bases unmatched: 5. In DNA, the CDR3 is TGTGCCAGTAGTATAGGGCTAGCGGGAGCCCACGAGCAGTACTTC. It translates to CASSIGLAGAHEQYF.

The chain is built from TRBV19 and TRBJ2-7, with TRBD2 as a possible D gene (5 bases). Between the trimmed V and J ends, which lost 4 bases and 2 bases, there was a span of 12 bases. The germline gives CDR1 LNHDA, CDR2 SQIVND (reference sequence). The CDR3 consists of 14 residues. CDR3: CASSKLGGAYEQYF. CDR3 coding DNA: TGTGCCAGTAGTAAACTAGGAGGAGCCTACGAGCAGTACTTC.

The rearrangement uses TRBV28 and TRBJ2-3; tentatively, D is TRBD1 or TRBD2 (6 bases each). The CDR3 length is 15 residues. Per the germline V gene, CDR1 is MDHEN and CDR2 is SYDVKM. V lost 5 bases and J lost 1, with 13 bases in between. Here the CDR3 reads CASSAGGAGTDTQYF. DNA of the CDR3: TGTGCCAGCAGTGCCGGGGGCGCGGGCACAGATACGCAGTATTTT. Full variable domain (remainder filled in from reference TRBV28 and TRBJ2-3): DVKVTQSSRYLVKRTGEKVFLECVQDMDHENMFWYRQDPGLGLRLIYFSYDVKMKEKGDIPEGYSVSREKKERFSLILESASTNQTSMYLCASSAGGAGTDTQYFGPGTRLTVL.

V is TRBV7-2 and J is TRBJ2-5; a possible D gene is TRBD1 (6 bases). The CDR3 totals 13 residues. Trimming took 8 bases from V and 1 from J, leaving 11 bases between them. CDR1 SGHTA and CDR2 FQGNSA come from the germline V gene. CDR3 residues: CASRRGIQETQYF. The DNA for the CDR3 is TGTGCCAGCCGAAGGGGGATCCAAGAGACCCAGTACTTC.

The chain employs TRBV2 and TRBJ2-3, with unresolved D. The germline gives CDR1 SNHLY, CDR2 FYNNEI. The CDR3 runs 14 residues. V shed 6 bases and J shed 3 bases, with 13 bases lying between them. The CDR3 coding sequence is TGTGCCAGCAGCGAGAAGACCGGGACAGATACGCAGTATTTT. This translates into CASSEKTGTDTQYF.

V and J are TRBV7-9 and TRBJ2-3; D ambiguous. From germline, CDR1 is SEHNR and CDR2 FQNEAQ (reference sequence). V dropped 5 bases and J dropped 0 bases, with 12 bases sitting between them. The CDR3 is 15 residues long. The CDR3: CASSPPGPSTDTQYF. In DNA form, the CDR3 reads TGTGCCAGCAGCCCACCCGGCCCGAGCACAGATACGCAGTATTTT.

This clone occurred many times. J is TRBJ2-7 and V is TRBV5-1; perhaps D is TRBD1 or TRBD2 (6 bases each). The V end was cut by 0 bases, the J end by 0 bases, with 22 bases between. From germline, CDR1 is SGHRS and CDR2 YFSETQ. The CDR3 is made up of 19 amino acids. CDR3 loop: CASSLEVPSGASISYEQYF. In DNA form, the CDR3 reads TGCGCCAGCAGCTTGGAGGTTCCGTCGGGGGCGTCAATCTCCTACGAGCAGTACTTC.

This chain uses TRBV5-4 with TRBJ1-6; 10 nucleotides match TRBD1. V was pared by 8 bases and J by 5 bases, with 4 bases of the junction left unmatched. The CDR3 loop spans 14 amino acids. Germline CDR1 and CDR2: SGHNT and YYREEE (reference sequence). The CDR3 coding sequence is TGTGCCAGTAGGACAGGGGGGAATAATTCACCCCTCCACTTT. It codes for CASRTGGNNSPLHF.

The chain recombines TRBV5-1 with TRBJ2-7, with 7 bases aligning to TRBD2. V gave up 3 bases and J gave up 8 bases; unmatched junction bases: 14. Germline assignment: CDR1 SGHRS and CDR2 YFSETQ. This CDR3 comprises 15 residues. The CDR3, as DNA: TGCGCCAGCAGCTCCTCCGTCGCCGGGGAGGGTCAGCAGTACTTC. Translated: CASSSSVAGEGQQYF.

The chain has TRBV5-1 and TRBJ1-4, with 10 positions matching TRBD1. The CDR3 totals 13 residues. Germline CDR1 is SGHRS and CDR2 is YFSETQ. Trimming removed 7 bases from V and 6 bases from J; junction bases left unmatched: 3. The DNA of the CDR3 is TGCGCCAGCTCGACAGGGGGCGATGAAAAACTGTTTTTT. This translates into CASSTGGDEKLFF.

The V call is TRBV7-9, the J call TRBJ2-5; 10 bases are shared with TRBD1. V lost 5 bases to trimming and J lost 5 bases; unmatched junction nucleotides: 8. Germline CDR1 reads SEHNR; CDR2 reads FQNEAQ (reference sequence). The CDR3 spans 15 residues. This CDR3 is CASSGRTGGSETQYF. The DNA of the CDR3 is TGTGCCAGCAGCGGACGGACAGGGGGTTCGGAGACCCAGTACTTC.

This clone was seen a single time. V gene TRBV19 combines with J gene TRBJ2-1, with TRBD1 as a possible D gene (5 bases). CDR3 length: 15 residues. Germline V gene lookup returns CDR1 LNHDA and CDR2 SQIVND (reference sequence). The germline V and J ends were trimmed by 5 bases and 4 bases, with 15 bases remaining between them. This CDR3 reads CASSPDTLAYNEQFF. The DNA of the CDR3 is TGTGCCAGTAGTCCGGACACGTTGGCGTACAATGAGCAGTTCTTC.

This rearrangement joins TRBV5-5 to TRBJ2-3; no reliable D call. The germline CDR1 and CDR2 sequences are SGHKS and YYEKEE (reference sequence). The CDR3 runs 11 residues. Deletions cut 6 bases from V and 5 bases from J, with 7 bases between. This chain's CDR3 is CASTSKDTQYF. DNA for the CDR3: TGTGCCAGCACCTCGAAAGATACGCAGTATTTT.